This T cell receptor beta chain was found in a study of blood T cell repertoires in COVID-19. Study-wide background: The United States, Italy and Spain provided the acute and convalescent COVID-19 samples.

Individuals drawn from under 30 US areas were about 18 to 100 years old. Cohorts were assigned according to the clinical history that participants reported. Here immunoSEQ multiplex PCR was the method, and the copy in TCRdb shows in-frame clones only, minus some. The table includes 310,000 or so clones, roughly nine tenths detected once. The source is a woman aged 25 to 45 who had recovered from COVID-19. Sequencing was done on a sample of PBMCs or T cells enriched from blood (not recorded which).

CDR3 sequence: CASRRQGAHEQYF. CDR3 sequence (DNA): TGTGCCAGCCGACGACAGGGGGCCCACGAGCAGTACTTC. The V and J genes are TRBV27 and TRBJ2-7; 10 bases map to TRBD1. Germline CDR1 and CDR2: MNHEY and SMNVEV (reference sequence). This CDR3 region has 13 residues. V lost 8 bases to trimming and J lost 5 bases; unmatched junction nucleotides: 6.